Sequencing of this TCR beta chain was carried out in a study of blood T cell repertoires in COVID-19. Turning to the study itself: Acute and convalescent COVID-19 samples came from the United States, Italy and Spain. Sources were T cells, B-cell-depleted T cells, or PBMCs; the material itself was cDNA or gDNA.

Germline CDR1 and CDR2: WNHNN and SYGVQD (reference sequence). Trimming took off 5 bases at V and 2 bases at J, with 15 bases between the two ends. CDR3 size: 15 residues. In the authors' workflow: Reference gene primer amplification yielded estimated nucleated cell counts. The assay was immunoSEQ multiplex PCR, and TCRdb's table has in-frame clones only and misses some. The V and J calls and clone size were taken over from that table, and D and trimming were inferred from the DNA. The sample lists roughly 66,000 clones, approximately 92% occurring once. Sequencing used peripheral blood. This clonotype originated in a human donor with active COVID-19. The donor label of this sample is uncertain. The chain employs TRBV10-1 and TRBJ2-5; TRBD1 is a possible D gene (6 bases). The CDR3 coding sequence is TGCGCCAGCAGTCTAGGCGCCAGGGGACAAGAGACCCAGTACTTC. Encoded protein: CASSLGARGQETQYF.